This T cell receptor (beta chain) stems from a study of tumor-infiltrating lymphocytes in primary liver carcinoma. From roughly 470 ng total RNA, TCR beta cDNA was generated with a primer in the constant region. Investigators got TCR beta libraries out of three nested multiplex PCR rounds, done with slightly modified ARM-PCR. With TRBV1-TRBV30 forward primers and a C-beta reverse primer, the first two PCR rounds were run for approximately 10 cycles each. TCRdb fed the multiplex PCR reads into MiXCR, producing one record per CDR3 protein. The table has about 190,000 distinct CDR3 sequences, around four fifths seen once; the top ten hold around 18%. CDR1 LGHNA and CDR2 YNFKEQ come from the germline V gene. This CDR3 has 15 amino acids. Joint extraction of RNA and DNA used 20-30 mg of bulk tissue that was unsorted. A word on this clonotype: Its antigen is not identified. One end of the junction is discordant with germline, which a read error may explain.

Whole-study results and caveats: Tumor-adjacent and tumor-blood pairs shared less of their repertoires than tumor region pairs shared.

Specimen: tumor tissue from primary liver carcinoma. The chain joins TRBV4-2 to TRBJ2-5; 7 bases map to TRBD2. This receptor was obtained from a man aged 40-55 years with primary liver carcinoma and hepatitis B virus infection. The CDR3 reads CTSSQVRGVGETQYF. Here the CDR3 DNA reads TGTACCAGCAGCCAAGTACGGGGGGTGGGGGAGACCCAGTACTTC.